This TCR beta chain derives from a study of blood T cell repertoires in COVID-19. Study in general: The samples span acute and convalescent COVID-19 from the United States, Italy and Spain.

Germline lookup yields CDR1 LGHNA and CDR2 YNFKEQ. V shed 1 base and J shed 4 bases, with 22 bases lying between them. This CDR3 comprises 19 residues. Cohorts were assigned according to the clinical history that participants reported. Using immunoSEQ multiplex PCR, the repertoire was profiled, and TCRdb retains in-frame clones only, with some absent. The data show roughly 250,000 clones, approximately 90% seen once. The sequenced material came from PBMCs or T cells enriched from blood (not recorded which). The chain recombines TRBV4-2 with TRBJ2-2, with a tentative D call TRBD2 (7 bases). The clonotype comes from a human donor in a cohort exposed to, infected with or recovered from COVID-19 (not recorded which). The donor label of this sample is uncertain. The CDR3 DNA sequence: TGTGCCAGCAGCCAAGTTGGGCGGGGGCCCGAGTCGGGCACCGGGGAGCTGTTTTTT. Its translation is CASSQVGRGPESGTGELFF.